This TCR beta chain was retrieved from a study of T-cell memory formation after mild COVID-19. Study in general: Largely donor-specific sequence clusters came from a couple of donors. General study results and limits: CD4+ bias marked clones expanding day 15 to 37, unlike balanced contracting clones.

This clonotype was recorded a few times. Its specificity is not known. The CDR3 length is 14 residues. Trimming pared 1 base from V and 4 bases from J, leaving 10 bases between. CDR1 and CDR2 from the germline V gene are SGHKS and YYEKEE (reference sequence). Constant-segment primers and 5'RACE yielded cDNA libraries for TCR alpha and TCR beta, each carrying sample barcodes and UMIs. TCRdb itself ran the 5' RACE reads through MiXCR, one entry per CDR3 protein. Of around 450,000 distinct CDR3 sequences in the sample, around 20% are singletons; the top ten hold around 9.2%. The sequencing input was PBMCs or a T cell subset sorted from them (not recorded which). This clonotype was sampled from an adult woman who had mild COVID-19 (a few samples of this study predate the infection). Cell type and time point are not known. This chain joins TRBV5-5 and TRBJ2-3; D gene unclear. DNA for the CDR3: TGTGCCAGCAGCTTGCAAGTGTTGGCAGATACGCAGTATTTT. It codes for CASSLQVLADTQYF.